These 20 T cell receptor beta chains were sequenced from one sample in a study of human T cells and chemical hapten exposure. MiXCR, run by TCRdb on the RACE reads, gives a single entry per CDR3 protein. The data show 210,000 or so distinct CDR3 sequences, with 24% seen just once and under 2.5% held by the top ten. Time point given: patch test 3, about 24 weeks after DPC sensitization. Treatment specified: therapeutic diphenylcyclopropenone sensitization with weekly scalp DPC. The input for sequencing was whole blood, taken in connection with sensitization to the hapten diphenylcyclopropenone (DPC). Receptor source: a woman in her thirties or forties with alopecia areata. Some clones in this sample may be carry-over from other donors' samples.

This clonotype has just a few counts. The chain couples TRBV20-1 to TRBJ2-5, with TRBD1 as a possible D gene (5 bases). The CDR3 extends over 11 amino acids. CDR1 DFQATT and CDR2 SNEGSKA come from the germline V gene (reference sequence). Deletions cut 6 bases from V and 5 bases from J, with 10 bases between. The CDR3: CSAGAVETQYF. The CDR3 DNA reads TGCAGTGCAGGGGCGGTGGAGACCCAGTACTTC.

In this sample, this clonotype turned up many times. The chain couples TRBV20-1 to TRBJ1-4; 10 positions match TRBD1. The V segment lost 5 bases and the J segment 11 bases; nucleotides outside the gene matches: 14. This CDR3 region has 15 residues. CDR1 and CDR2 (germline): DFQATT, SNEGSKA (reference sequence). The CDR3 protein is CSAPGDRGRAGKLFF. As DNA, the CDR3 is TGCAGTGCTCCGGGAGACAGGGGGCGAGCCGGTAAACTGTTTTTT.

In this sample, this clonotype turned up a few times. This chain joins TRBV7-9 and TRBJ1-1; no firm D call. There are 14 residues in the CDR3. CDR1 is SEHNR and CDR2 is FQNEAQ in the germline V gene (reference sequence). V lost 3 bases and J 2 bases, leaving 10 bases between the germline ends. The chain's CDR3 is CASSFAGANTEAFF. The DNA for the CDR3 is TGTGCCAGCAGCTTCGCAGGAGCTAACACTGAAGCTTTCTTT.

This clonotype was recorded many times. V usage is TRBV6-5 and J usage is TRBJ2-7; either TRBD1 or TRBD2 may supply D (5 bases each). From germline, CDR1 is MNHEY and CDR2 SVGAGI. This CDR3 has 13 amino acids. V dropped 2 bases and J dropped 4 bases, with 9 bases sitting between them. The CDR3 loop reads CASSYGTGYEQYF. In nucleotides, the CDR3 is TGTGCCAGCAGTTACGGGACGGGATACGAGCAGTACTTC.

The CDR3, as DNA: TGTGCCAGCAGCTTAGGATCGGCGGGAGAGCAGTTCTTC. Amino acids: CASSLGSAGEQFF. V is TRBV11-1 and J is TRBJ2-1; the D gene is possibly TRBD2 (6 bases). Per the germline V gene, CDR1 is SGHAT and CDR2 is FQDESV (reference sequence). This CDR3 comprises 13 residues. Between the trimmed V and J ends, which lost 1 base and 10 bases, there was a span of 11 bases.

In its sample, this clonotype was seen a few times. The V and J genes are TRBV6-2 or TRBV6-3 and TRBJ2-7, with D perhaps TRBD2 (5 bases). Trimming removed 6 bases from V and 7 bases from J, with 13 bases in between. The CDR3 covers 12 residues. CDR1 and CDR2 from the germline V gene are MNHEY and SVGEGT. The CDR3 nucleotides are TGTGCCAGCAGAAACCGCCGGGGAGAGCAGTACTTC. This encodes CASRNRRGEQYF.

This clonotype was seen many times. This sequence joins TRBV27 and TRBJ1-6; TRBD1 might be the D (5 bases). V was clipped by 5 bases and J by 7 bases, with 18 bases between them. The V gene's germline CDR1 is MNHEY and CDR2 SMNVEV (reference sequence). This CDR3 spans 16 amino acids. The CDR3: CASSAPLQGGNSPLHF. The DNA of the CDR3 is TGTGCCAGCAGTGCCCCCCTCCAGGGAGGCAATTCACCCCTCCACTTT.

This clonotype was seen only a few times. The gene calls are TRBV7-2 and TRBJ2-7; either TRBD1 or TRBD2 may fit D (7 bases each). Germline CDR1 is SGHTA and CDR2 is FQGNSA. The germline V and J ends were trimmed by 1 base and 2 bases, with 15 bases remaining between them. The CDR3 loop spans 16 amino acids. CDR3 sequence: CASSLVSAGGAYEQYF. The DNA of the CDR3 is TGTGCCAGCAGCTTAGTGTCGGCAGGGGGGGCCTACGAGCAGTACTTC. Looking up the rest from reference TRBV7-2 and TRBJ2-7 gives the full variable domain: GAGVSQSPSNKVTEKGKDVELRCDPISGHTALYWYRQSLGQGLEFLIYFQGNSAPDKSGLPSDRFSAERTGGSVSTLTIQRTQQEDSAVYLCASSLVSAGGAYEQYFGPGTRLTVT.

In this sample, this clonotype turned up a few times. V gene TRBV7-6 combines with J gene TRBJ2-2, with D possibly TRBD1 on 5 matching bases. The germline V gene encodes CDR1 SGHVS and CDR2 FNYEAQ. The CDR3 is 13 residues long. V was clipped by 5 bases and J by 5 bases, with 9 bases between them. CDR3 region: CASSDSVTGELFF. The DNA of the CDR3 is TGTGCCAGCAGCGACAGCGTTACCGGGGAGCTGTTTTTT.

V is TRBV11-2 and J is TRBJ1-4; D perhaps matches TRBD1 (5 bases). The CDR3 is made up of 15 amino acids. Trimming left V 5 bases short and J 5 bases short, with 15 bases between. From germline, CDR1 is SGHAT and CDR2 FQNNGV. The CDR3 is CASSPPGRRNEKLFF. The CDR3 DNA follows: TGTGCCAGCAGCCCACCGGGACGGAGAAATGAAAAACTGTTTTTT.

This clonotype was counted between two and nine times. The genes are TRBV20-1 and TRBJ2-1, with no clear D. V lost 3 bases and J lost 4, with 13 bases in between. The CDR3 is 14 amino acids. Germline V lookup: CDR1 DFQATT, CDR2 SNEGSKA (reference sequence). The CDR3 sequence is CSASPTATYNEQFF. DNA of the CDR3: TGCAGTGCTAGCCCGACTGCGACTTACAATGAGCAGTTCTTC.

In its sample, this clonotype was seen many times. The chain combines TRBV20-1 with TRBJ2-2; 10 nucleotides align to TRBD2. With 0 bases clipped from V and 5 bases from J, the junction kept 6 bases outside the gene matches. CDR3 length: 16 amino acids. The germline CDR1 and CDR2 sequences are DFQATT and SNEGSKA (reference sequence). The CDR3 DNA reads TGCAGTGCTAGAGATTGGACTAGCGGAGAAACCGGGGAGCTGTTTTTT. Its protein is CSARDWTSGETGELFF.

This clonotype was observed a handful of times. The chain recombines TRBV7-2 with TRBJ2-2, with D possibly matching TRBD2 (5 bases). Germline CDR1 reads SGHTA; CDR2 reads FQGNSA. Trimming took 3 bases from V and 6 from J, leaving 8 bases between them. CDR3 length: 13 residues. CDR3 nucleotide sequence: TGTGCCAGCAGCTTCGGAGGCTCCGGGGAGCTGTTTTTT. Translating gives CASSFGGSGELFF. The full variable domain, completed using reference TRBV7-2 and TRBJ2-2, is GAGVSQSPSNKVTEKGKDVELRCDPISGHTALYWYRQSLGQGLEFLIYFQGNSAPDKSGLPSDRFSAERTGGSVSTLTIQRTQQEDSAVYLCASSFGGSGELFFGEGSRLTVL.

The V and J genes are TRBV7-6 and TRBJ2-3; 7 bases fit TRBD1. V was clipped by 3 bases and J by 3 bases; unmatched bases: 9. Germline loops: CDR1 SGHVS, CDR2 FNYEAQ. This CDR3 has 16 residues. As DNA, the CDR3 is TGTGCCAGCAGCTTCCGCCGGGACAGAGGAACAGATACGCAGTATTTT. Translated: CASSFRRDRGTDTQYF.

CDR3 nucleotides: TGTGCCAGCAGCCAAGATGAAACTCTTGTAGGGAACACCATATATTTT. Amino acids: CASSQDETLVGNTIYF. The chain uses TRBV4-2 and TRBJ1-3, with D uncertain. From germline, CDR1 is LGHNA and CDR2 YNFKEQ. This CDR3 is 16 amino acids long. Trimming stripped 0 bases from V and 7 bases from J, with 16 bases between.

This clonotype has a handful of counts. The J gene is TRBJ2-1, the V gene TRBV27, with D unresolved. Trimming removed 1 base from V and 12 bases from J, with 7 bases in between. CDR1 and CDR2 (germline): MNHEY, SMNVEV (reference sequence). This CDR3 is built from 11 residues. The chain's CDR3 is CASSLFGVQFF. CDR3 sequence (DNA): TGTGCCAGCAGTTTATTCGGCGTGCAGTTCTTC.

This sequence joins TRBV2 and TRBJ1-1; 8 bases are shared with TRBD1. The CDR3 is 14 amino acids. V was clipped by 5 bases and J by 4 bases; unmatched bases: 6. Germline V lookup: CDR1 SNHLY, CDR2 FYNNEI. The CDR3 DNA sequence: TGTGCCAGCAGTTCTCAGGGGGCGGGCACTGAAGCTTTCTTT. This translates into CASSSQGAGTEAFF.

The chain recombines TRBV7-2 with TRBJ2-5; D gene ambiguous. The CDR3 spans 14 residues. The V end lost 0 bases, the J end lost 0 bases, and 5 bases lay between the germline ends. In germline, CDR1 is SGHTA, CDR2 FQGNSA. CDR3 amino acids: CASSLAKHQETQYF. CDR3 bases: TGTGCCAGCAGCTTAGCCAAACACCAAGAGACCCAGTACTTC.

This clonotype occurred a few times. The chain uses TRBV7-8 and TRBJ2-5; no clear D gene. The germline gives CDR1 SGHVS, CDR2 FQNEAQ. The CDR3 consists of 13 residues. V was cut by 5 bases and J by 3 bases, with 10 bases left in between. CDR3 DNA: TGTGCCAGCAGCACCGTGCGGAAAGAGACCCAGTACTTC. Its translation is CASSTVRKETQYF.

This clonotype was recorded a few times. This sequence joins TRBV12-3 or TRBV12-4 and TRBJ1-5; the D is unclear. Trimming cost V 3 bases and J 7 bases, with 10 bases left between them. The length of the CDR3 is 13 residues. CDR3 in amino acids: CASSFAGVQPQHF. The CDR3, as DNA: TGTGCCAGCAGTTTTGCGGGAGTCCAGCCCCAGCATTTT.